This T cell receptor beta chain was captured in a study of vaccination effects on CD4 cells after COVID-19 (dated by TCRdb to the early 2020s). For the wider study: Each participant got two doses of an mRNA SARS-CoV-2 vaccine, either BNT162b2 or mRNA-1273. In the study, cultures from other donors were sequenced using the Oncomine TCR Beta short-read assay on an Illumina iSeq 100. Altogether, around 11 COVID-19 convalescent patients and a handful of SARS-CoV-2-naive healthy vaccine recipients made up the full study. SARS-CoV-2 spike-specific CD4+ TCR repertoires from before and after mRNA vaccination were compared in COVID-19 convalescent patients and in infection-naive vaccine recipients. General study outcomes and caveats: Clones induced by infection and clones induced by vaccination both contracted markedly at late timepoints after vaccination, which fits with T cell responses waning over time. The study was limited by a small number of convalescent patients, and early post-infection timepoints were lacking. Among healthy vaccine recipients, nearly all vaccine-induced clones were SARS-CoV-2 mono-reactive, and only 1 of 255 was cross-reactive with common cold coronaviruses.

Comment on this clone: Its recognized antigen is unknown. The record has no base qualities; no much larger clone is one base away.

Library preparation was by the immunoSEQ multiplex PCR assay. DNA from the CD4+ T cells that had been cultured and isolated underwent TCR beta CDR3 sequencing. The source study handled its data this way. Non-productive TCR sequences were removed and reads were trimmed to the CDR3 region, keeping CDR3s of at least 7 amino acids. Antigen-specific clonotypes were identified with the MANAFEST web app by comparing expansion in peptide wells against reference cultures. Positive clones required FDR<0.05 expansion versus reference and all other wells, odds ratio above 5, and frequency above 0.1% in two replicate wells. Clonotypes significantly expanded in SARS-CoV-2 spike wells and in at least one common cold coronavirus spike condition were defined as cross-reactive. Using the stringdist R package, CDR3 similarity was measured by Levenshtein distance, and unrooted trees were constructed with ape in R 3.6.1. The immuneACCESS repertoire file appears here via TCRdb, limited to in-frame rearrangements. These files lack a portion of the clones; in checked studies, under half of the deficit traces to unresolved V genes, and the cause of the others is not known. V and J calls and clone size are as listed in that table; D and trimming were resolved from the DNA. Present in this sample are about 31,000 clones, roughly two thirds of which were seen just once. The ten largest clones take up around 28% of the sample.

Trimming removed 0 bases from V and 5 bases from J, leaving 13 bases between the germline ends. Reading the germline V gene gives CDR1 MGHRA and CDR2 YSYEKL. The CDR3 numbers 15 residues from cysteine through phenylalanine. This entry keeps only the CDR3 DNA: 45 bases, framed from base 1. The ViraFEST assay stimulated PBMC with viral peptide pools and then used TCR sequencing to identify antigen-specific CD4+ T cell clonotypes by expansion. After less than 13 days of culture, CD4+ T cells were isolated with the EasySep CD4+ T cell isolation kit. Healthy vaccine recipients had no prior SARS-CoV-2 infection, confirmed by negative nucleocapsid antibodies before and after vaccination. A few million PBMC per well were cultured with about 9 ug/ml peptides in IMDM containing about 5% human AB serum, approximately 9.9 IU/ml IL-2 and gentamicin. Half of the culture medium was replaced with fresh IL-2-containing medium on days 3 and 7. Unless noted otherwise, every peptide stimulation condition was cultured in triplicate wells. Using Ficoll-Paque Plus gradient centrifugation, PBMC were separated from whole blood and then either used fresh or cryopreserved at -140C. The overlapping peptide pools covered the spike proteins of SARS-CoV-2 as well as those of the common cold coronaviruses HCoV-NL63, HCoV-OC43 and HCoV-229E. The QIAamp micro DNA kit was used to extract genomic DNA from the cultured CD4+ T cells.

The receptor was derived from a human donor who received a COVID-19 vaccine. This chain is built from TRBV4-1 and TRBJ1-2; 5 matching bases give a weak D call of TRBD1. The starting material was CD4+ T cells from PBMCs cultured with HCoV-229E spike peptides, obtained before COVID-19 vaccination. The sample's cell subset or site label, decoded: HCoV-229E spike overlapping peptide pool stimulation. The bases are TGCGCCAGCAGCCAAGAGCACAGGACACCATATGGCTACACCTTC. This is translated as CASSQEHRTPYGYTF.